Listed below are T cell receptor beta chains from one sample, sequenced in a study of blood T cell repertoires in COVID-19. Assay used: immunoSEQ multiplex PCR; TCRdb lists only in-frame clones, some missing. The data contain some 350,000 clones, under 95% of them singletons. Sample: peripheral blood. These TCRs come from a young woman who had recovered from COVID-19. Each CDR3 is given with its conserved first and last residue. The D gene is left open where the match is weak. Clone size is stated in some rows and not others, as once, few, many or a class when expanded.

J,D,V,size,length,DNA,CDR3
TRBJ2-1,.,TRBV30,.,13,TGTGCCTGGAGTGTAGGACATTACAATGAGCAGTTCTTC,CAWSVGHYNEQFF
TRBJ1-1,TRBD1,TRBV5-1,.,15,TGCGCCAGCAGCTCGGCTGACAGGGCGTGGACTGAAGCTTTCTTT,CASSSADRAWTEAFF
TRBJ2-1,TRBD2,TRBV7-9,.,17,TGTGCCAGCAGCTTCAGGGAGGTTCGACTAGCGCGCAATGAGCAGTTCTTC,CASSFREVRLARNEQFF
TRBJ1-2,.,TRBV3-1/TRBV3-2,.,14,TGTGCCAGCAGCCCCCAGATCGCCTTCTATGGCTACACCTTC,CASSPQIAFYGYTF
TRBJ1-2,TRBD1,TRBV19,.,16,TGTGCCAGTAGTATTTCCCGCAGGGGGCTGGACTATGGCTACACCTTC,CASSISRRGLDYGYTF
TRBJ1-4,.,TRBV6-5,.,14,TGTGCCAGCAGTTCCCAGGGGAAGGATGAAAAACTGTTTTTT,CASSSQGKDEKLFF
TRBJ1-1,.,TRBV30,.,12,TGTGCCTGGAGCTTCGGTGTCACTGAAGCTTTCTTT,CAWSFGVTEAFF
TRBJ2-1,.,TRBV18,once,16,TGTGCCAGCTCACCACAGGGGTCGAGCTCCTACAATGAGCAGTTCTTC,CASSPQGSSSYNEQFF
TRBJ1-3,.,TRBV5-1,few,16,TGCGCCAGCAGCCAAACAACAGGGAGCGCTGGAAACACCATATATTTT,CASSQTTGSAGNTIYF
TRBJ2-1,TRBD2,TRBV19,.,16,TGTGCCAGTAGGTCCGTTGGGGGAGGGCCCGAAAATGAGCAGTTCTTC,CASRSVGGGPENEQFF
TRBJ2-5,.,TRBV21-1,.,15,TGTGCCAGCAGCACCTCTGGACAGGGACAAGAGACCCAGTACTTC,CASSTSGQGQETQYF
TRBJ2-3,.,TRBV30,.,12,TGTGCCTGGAGTGTAGACTCAGATACGCAGTATTTT,CAWSVDSDTQYF
TRBJ1-5,TRBD1,TRBV6-6,once,15,TGTGCCAGCAGTCAGGACAGGGTTGGCAATCAGCCCCAGCATTTT,CASSQDRVGNQPQHF
TRBJ2-3,TRBD1,TRBV10-3,.,14,TGTGCCATCAGTGAGCGCACAGGGGCAGATACGCAGTATTTT,CAISERTGADTQYF
TRBJ2-4,TRBD1,TRBV15,.,15,TGTGCCACCAGCAGAGGGGCGACAGGGGGAAACATTCAGTACTTC,CATSRGATGGNIQYF
TRBJ1-3,.,TRBV3-1/TRBV3-2,.,16,TGTGCCAGCAGCCAAGAGCGAGAAACCTGGGGAAACACCATATATTTT,CASSQERETWGNTIYF
TRBJ1-5,.,TRBV18,.,15,TGTGCCAGCTCACCTAGGCAGGGTGGCAATCAGCCCCAGCATTTT,CASSPRQGGNQPQHF
TRBJ1-5,.,TRBV11-3,.,13,TGTGCCAGCAGCTTACATCCCAATCAGCCCCAGCATTTT,CASSLHPNQPQHF
TRBJ1-3,.,TRBV19,.,17,TGTGCCAGTAGTATAGTTTCGGCAGGATACTCTGGAAACACCATATATTTT,CASSIVSAGYSGNTIYF
TRBJ2-1,TRBD2,TRBV9,.,14,TGTGCCAGCAGCGGTAGCGGGATTTCCAATGAGCAGTTCTTC,CASSGSGISNEQFF
TRBJ2-3,.,TRBV19,.,15,TGTGCCAGTAGTATGGTCAGGGGATTCACAGATACGCAGTATTTT,CASSMVRGFTDTQYF
TRBJ2-2,.,TRBV21-1,.,17,TGTGCCAGCAGCATGCGCAGGGGGAGCGGGTACACCGGGGAGCTGTTTTTT,CASSMRRGSGYTGELFF